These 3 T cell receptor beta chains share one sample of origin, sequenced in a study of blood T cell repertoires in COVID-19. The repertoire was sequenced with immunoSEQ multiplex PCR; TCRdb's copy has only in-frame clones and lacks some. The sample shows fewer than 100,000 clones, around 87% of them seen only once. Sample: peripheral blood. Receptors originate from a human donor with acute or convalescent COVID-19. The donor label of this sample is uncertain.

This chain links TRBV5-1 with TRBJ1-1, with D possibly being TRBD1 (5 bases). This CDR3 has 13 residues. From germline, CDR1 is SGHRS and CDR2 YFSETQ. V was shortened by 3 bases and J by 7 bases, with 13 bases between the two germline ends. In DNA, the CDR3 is TGCGCCAGCAGCTCCCCCGGGGGGATTGAAGCTTTCTTT. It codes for CASSSPGGIEAFF.

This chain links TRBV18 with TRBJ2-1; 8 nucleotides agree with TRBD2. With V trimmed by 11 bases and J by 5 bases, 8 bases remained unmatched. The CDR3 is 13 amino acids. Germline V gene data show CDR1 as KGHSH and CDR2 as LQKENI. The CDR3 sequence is CASFGGGHNEQFF. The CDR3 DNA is TGTGCCTCGTTCGGGGGGGGCCACAATGAGCAGTTCTTC.

The CDR3 reads CASSLGGEVGGYTF. The CDR3 DNA sequence: TGTGCCAGCAGTTTAGGAGGGGAGGTGGGTGGCTACACCTTC. V gene TRBV6-5 combines with J gene TRBJ1-2; D is possibly TRBD1 (5 bases). The V gene's germline CDR1 is MNHEY and CDR2 SVGAGI. The CDR3 spans 14 residues. The ends were cut back, 4 bases at V and 7 bases at J, with 16 bases in the middle.